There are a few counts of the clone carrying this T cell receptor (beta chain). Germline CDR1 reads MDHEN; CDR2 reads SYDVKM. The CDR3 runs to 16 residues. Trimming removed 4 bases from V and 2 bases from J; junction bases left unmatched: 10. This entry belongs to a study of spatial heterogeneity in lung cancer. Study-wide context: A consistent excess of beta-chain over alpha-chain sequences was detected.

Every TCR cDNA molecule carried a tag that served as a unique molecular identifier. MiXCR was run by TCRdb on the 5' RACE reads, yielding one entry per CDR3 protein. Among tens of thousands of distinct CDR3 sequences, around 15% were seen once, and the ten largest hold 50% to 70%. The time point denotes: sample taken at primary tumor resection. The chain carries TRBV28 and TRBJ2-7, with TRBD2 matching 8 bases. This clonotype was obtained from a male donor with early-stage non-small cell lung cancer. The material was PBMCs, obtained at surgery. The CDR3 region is CASSSGGAVLPYEQYF. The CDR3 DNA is TGTGCCAGCAGTTCCGGGGGGGCAGTATTACCCTACGAGCAGTACTTC.